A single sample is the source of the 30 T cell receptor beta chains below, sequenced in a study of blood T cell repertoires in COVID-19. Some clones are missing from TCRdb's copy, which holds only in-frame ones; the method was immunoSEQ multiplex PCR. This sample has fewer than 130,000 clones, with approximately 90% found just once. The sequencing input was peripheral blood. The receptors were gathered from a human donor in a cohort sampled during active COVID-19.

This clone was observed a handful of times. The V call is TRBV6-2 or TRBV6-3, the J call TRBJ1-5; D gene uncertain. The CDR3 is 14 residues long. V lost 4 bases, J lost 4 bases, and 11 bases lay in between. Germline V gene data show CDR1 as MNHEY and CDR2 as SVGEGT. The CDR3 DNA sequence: TGTGCCAGCAGTTTACTACCCGAAAATCAGCCCCAGCATTTT. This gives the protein CASSLLPENQPQHF.

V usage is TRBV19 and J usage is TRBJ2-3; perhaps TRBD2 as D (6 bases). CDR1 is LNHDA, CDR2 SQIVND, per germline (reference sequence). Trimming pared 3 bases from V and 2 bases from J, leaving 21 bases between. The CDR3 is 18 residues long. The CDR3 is CASSMVWDFTQPTDTQYF. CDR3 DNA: TGTGCCAGTAGTATGGTTTGGGACTTCACCCAACCCACAGATACGCAGTATTTT. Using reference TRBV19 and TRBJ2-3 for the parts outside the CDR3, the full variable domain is DGGITQSPKYLFRKEGQNVTLSCEQNLNHDAMYWYRQDPGQGLRLIYYSQIVNDFQKGDIAEGYSVSREKKESFPLTVTSAQKNPTAFYLCASSMVWDFTQPTDTQYFGPGTRLTVL.

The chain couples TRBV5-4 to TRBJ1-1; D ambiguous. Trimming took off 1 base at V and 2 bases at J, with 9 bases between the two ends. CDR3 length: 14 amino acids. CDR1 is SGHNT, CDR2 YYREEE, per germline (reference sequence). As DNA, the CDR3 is TGTGCCAGCAGCTTGTCACGGAGAAACACTGAAGCTTTCTTT. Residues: CASSLSRRNTEAFF.

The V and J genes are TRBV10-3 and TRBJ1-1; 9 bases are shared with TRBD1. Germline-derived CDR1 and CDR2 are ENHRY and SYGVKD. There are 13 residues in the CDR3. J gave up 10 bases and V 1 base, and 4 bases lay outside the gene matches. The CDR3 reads CAISEWDRVAAFF. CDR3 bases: TGTGCCATCAGTGAGTGGGACAGGGTTGCAGCTTTCTTT.

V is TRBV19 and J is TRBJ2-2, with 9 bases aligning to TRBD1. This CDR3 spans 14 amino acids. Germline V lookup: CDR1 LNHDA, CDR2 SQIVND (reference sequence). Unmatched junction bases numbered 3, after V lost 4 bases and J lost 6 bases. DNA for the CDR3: TGTGCCAGTAGTAAGGGACAGGGCGCCGGGGAGCTGTTTTTT. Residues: CASSKGQGAGELFF.

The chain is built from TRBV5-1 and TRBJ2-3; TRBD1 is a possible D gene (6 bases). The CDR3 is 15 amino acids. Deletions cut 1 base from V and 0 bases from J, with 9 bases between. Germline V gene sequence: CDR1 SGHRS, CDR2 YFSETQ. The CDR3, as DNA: TGCGCCAGCAGCTTGACGGGGACAAGCACAGATACGCAGTATTTT. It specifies CASSLTGTSTDTQYF.

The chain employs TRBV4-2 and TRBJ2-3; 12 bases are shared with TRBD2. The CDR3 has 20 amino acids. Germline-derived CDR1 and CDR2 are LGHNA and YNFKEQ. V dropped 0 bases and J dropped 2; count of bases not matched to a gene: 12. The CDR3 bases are TGTGCCAGCAGCCAAGAAACTAGCGGGGGGCCCCGGCAGGCCACAGATACGCAGTATTTT. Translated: CASSQETSGGPRQATDTQYF.

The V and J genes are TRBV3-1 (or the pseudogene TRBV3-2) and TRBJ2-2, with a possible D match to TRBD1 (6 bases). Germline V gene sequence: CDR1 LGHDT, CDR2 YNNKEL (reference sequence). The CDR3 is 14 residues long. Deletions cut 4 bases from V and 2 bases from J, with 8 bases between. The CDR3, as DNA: TGTGCCAGCAGCCTGGGACAAAACACCGGGGAGCTGTTTTTT. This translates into CASSLGQNTGELFF.

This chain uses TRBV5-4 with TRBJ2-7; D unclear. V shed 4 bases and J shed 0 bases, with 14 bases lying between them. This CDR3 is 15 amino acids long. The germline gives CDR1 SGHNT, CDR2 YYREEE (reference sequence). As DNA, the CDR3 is TGTGCCAGCAGCCTAGAACACGCGTTCTCCTACGAGCAGTACTTC. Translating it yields CASSLEHAFSYEQYF.

DNA for the CDR3: TGTGCCATCAGTGACACGGGACAGGGTCGACTCCGCCTAGAAAAACTGTTTTTT. This codes for CAISDTGQGRLRLEKLFF. The genes are TRBV10-3 and TRBJ1-4; 9 bases map to TRBD1. The CDR3 is 18 amino acids. Germline V CDR1 and CDR2: ENHRY, SYGVKD. V lost 3 bases to trimming and J lost 8 bases; unmatched junction nucleotides: 16.

The CDR3 coding sequence is TGTGCCAGCAGCAATGAAGGGGCTACAGATACGCAGTATTTT. Translated, it gives CASSNEGATDTQYF. This chain connects TRBV21-1 to TRBJ2-3; TRBD1 is taken as the D call from the table, unchecked against the DNA. TRBV21-1 is listed as a pseudogene. CDR3 size: 14 residues.

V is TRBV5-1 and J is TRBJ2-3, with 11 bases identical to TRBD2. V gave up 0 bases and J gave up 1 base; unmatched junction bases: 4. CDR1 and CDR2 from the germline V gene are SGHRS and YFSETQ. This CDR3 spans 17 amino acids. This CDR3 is CASSLERLAGRTDTQYF. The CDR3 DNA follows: TGCGCCAGCAGCTTGGAGCGACTAGCGGGGCGCACAGATACGCAGTATTTT.

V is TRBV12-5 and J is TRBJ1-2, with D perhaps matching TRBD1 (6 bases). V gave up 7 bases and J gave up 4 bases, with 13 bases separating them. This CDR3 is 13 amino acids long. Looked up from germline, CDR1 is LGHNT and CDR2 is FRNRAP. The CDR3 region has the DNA TGTGCTAGTGCCCCGGACAGTTCCTATGGCTACACCTTC. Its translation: CASAPDSSYGYTF.

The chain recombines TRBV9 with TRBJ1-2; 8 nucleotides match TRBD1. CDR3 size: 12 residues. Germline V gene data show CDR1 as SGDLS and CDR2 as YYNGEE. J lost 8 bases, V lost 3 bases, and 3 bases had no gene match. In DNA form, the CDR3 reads TGTGCCAGCAGCGCGACAGGGGAAGGCTACACCTTC. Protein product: CASSATGEGYTF.

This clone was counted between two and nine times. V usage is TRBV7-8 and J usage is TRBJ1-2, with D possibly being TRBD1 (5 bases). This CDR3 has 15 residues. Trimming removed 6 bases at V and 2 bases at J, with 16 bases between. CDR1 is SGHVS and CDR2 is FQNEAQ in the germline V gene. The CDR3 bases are TGTGCCAGCAGTCCAGGGCGCCGTTACAACTATGGCTACACCTTC. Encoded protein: CASSPGRRYNYGYTF.

The CDR3 coding sequence is TGTGCCAGCAGTTACTCGACTAGCGGACCCCGGGGCTACGAGCAGTACTTC. Protein product: CASSYSTSGPRGYEQYF. This chain links TRBV6-2 or TRBV6-3 with TRBJ2-7, with TRBD2 matching 9 bases. CDR1 and CDR2 (germline): MNHEY, SVGEGT. V dropped 0 bases and J dropped 3; count of bases not matched to a gene: 9. There are 17 residues in the CDR3.

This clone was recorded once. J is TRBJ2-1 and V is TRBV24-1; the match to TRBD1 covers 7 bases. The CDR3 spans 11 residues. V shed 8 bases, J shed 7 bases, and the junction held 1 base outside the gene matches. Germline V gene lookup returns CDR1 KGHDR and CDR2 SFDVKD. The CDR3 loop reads CATNRGNEQFF. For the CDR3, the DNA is TGTGCCACCAACAGGGGTAATGAGCAGTTCTTC.

CDR3 amino acids: CASSSGTGRYNEQFF. CDR3 nucleotide sequence: TGTGCCAGCAGCTCCGGGACAGGGCGGTACAATGAGCAGTTCTTC. The chain carries TRBV5-4 and TRBJ2-1; 9 bases match TRBD1. Germline lookup yields CDR1 SGHNT and CDR2 YYREEE (reference sequence). The CDR3 contains 15 residues. V was pared by 3 bases and J by 4 bases, with 5 bases of the junction left unmatched.

The CDR3: CASKLWDRYNQPQHF. In nucleotides, the CDR3 is TGTGCCAGCAAACTGTGGGACAGATACAATCAGCCCCAGCATTTT. V is TRBV2 and J is TRBJ1-5; 7 bases fit TRBD1. Germline CDR1 reads SNHLY; CDR2 reads FYNNEI. Trimming cost V 7 bases and J 3 bases; bases outside gene matches: 9. This CDR3 comprises 15 residues. The variable domain in full, with the rest retrieved from reference TRBV2 and TRBJ1-5, is EPEVTQTPSHQVTQMGQEVILRCVPISNHLYFYWYRQILGQKVEFLVSFYNNEISEKSEIFDDQFSVERPDGSNFTLKIRSTKLEDSAMYFCASKLWDRYNQPQHFGDGTRLSIL.

The CDR3 DNA follows: TGTGCCAGCAGTGAAGCGAATCAGGTGGCAGATACGCAGTATTTT. This encodes CASSEANQVADTQYF. V gene TRBV6-1 combines with J gene TRBJ2-3, with D unclear. With 0 bases removed from V and 4 bases from J, the gap between germline ends came to 11 bases. This CDR3 is 15 amino acids long. Looked up from germline, CDR1 is MNHNS and CDR2 is SASEGT.

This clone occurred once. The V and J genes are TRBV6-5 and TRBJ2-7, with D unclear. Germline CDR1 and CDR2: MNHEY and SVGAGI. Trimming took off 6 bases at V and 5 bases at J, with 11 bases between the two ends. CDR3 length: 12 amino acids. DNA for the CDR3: TGTGCCAGCAGCCGCGGAATGGACGAGCAGTACTTC. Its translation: CASSRGMDEQYF.

The CDR3 is CASSSPREGMRTEAFF. In DNA, the CDR3 is TGTGCCAGCAGCTCTCCCCGGGAAGGAATGAGGACTGAAGCTTTCTTT. The chain recombines TRBV11-2 with TRBJ1-1; D is unresolved. V was trimmed by 4 bases and J by 5 bases, leaving 20 bases between them. CDR1 is SGHAT, CDR2 FQNNGV, per germline. The CDR3 is 16 amino acids.

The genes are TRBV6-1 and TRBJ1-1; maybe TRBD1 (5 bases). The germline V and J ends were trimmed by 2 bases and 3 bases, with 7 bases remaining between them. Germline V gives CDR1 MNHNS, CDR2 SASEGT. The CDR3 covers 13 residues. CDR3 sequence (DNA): TGTGCCAGCAGTGAAAGGGGCGACACTGAAGCTTTCTTT. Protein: CASSERGDTEAFF.

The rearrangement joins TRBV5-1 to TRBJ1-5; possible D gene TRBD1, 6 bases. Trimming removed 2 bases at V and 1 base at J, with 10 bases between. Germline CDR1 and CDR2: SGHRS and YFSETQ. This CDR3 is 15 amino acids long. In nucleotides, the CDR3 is TGCGCCAGCAGCTTACAGGGACGAAGCAATCAGCCCCAGCATTTT. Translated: CASSLQGRSNQPQHF.

CDR3 sequence (DNA): TGCGCCAGCAGCCAAGATTATTCAACTTTAAACGGTCTCTATGGCTACACCTTC. Residues: CASSQDYSTLNGLYGYTF. J is TRBJ1-2 and V is TRBV4-1, with D unclear. CDR1 is MGHRA and CDR2 is YSYEKL in the germline V gene. Trimming shortened V by 0 bases and J by 4 bases, and 21 bases separated the two germline ends. There are 18 residues in the CDR3.

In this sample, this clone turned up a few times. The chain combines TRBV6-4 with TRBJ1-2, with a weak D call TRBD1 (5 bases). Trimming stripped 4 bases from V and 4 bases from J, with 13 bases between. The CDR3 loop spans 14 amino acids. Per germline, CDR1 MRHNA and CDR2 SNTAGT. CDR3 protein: CASSAEAGSYGYTF. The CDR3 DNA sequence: TGTGCCAGCAGTGCCGAGGCAGGGTCCTATGGCTACACCTTC.

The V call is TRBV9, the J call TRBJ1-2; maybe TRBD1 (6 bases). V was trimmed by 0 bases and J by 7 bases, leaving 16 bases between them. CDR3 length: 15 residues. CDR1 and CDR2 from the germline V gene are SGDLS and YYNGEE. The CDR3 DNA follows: TGTGCCAGCAGCGTAGATCAACAGGGTTCGGGTGGCTACACCTTC. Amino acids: CASSVDQQGSGGYTF. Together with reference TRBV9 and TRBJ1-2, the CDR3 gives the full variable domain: DSGVTQTPKHLITATGQRVTLRCSPRSGDLSVYWYQQSLDQGLQFLIQYYNGEERAKGNILERFSAQQFPDLHSELNLSSLELGDSALYFCASSVDQQGSGGYTFGSGTRLTVV.

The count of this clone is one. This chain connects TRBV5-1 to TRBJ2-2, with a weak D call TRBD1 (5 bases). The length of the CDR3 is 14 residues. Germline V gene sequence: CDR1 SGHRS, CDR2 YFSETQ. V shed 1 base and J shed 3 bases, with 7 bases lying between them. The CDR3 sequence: CASSLQGDTGELFF. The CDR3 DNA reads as TGCGCCAGCAGCTTGCAAGGGGACACCGGGGAGCTGTTTTTT.

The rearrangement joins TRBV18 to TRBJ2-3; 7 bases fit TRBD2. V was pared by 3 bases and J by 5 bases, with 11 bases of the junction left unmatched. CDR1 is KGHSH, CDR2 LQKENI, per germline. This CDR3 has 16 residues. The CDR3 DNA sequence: TGTGCCAGCTCACCTACCAGCGGGACCCGGGGAGATACGCAGTATTTT. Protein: CASSPTSGTRGDTQYF.

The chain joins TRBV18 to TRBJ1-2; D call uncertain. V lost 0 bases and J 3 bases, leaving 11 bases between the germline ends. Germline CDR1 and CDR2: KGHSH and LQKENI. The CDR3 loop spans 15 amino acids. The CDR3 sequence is CASSPPEGSHYGYTF. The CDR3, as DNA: TGTGCCAGCTCACCACCAGAGGGTTCGCACTATGGCTACACCTTC.